These 15 T cell receptor beta chains were sequenced from one sample in a study of blood T cell repertoires in COVID-19. This table comes from immunoSEQ multiplex PCR, and its TCRdb copy is limited to in-frame clones, with some not included. The table lists 30,000 to 40,000 clones, roughly 91% of them singletons, with approximately 20% in the top ten. Material for sequencing was peripheral blood. The receptors originated from an elderly man with acute or convalescent COVID-19.

The chain is built from TRBV2 and TRBJ2-1, with D possibly being TRBD2 (6 bases). Trimming removed 6 bases at V and 3 bases at J, with 9 bases between. The CDR3 spans 13 residues. CDR1 SNHLY and CDR2 FYNNEI come from the germline V gene. CDR3 in amino acids: CASRRDHYNEQFF. The CDR3 DNA reads as TGTGCCAGCAGGCGGGACCACTACAATGAGCAGTTCTTC.

The chain links TRBV3-1 (or the pseudogene TRBV3-2) to TRBJ2-2; 8 nucleotides line up with TRBD2. The CDR3 sequence is 15 residues long. With V trimmed by 5 bases and J by 7 bases, 9 bases remained unmatched. Germline V gives CDR1 LGHDT, CDR2 YNNKEL (reference sequence). The CDR3 spells CASSSRGGRNGELFF. CDR3 DNA sequence: TGTGCCAGCAGCTCCCGGGGGGGCCGGAACGGGGAGCTGTTTTTT.

This sequence joins TRBV5-5 and TRBJ1-1; 7 nucleotides line up with TRBD1. V lost 3 bases to trimming and J lost 0 bases; unmatched junction nucleotides: 2. Germline CDR1 SGHKS, CDR2 YYEKEE (reference sequence). The CDR3 extends over 14 amino acids. Written as DNA, the CDR3 is TGTGCCAGCAGCTGGGACAGTTTGAACACTGAAGCTTTCTTT. Protein sequence: CASSWDSLNTEAFF.

This chain uses TRBV2 with TRBJ1-5; maybe TRBD1 (6 bases). Deletions cut 8 bases from V and 3 bases from J, with 14 bases between. This CDR3 has 14 amino acids. CDR1 is SNHLY, CDR2 FYNNEI, per germline. CDR3 sequence: CASSPGTTNQPQHF. The CDR3 nucleotides are TGTGCCAGCTCCCCTGGGACAACCAATCAGCCCCAGCATTTT.

The chain is built from TRBV3-1 (or the pseudogene TRBV3-2) and TRBJ1-2; D gene ambiguous. Between the trimmed V and J ends, which lost 6 bases and 2 bases, there was a span of 16 bases. Germline CDR1 reads LGHDT; CDR2 reads YNNKEL (reference sequence). CDR3 length: 15 amino acids. The CDR3 loop reads CASSPKREVNYGYTF. Written as DNA, the CDR3 is TGTGCCAGCAGTCCTAAGAGGGAGGTAAACTATGGCTACACCTTC.

The chain is built from TRBV7-9 and TRBJ1-6; D not resolved. The CDR3 has 14 residues. CDR1 is SEHNR and CDR2 is FQNEAQ in the germline V gene (reference sequence). Trimming stripped 2 bases from V and 8 bases from J, with 10 bases between. In nucleotides, the CDR3 is TGTGCCAGCAGCTTACCCCGGAGCTATTCACCCCTCCACTTT. This codes for CASSLPRSYSPLHF.

The chain recombines TRBV5-1 with TRBJ2-7, with 7 bases that match TRBD1. Germline assignment: CDR1 SGHRS and CDR2 YFSETQ. V was pared by 2 bases and J by 3 bases, with 2 bases of the junction left unmatched. The CDR3 loop spans 13 amino acids. The CDR3 is CASSFPGGYEQYF. The CDR3 DNA follows: TGCGCCAGCAGCTTTCCAGGGGGCTACGAGCAGTACTTC.

The gene calls are TRBV7-2 and TRBJ2-7; TRBD2 agrees at 11 bases. V trimming: 2 bases; J trimming: 1 base; junction bases outside the gene matches: 7. CDR1 SGHTA and CDR2 FQGNSA come from the germline V gene. The length of the CDR3 is 17 residues. The CDR3 protein is CASSLRPSGGSSYEQYF. The CDR3 DNA reads as TGTGCCAGCAGCTTACGTCCTAGCGGGGGGTCATCCTACGAGCAGTACTTC.

This rearrangement joins TRBV11-2 to TRBJ1-2; 11 bases match TRBD1. V shed 5 bases and J 9 bases; nucleotides not matched to a gene: 11. The germline V gene has CDR1 SGHAT and CDR2 FQNNGV. The CDR3 is made up of 15 amino acids. CDR3: CASSRLGQGAGSYTF. The CDR3 region has the DNA TGTGCCAGCAGCCGCCTAGGACAGGGGGCGGGTAGCTACACCTTC.

J is TRBJ1-2 and V is TRBV7-2, with D possibly TRBD1 on 6 matching bases. Trimming left V 5 bases short and J 4 bases short, with 14 bases between. Germline CDR1 reads SGHTA; CDR2 reads FQGNSA. The CDR3 is 14 amino acids. The CDR3 sequence is CASSPDRLGYGYTF. In DNA form, the CDR3 reads TGTGCCAGCAGCCCAGACAGGCTCGGCTATGGCTACACCTTC. The variable domain in full, with the rest retrieved from reference TRBV7-2 and TRBJ1-2, is GAGVSQSPSNKVTEKGKDVELRCDPISGHTALYWYRQSLGQGLEFLIYFQGNSAPDKSGLPSDRFSAERTGGSVSTLTIQRTQQEDSAVYLCASSPDRLGYGYTFGSGTRLTVV.

The J gene is TRBJ1-3, the V gene TRBV14; no clear D. In germline, CDR1 is SGHDN, CDR2 FVKESK. This CDR3 spans 15 amino acids. The germline V and J ends were trimmed by 4 bases and 0 bases, with 10 bases remaining between them. In DNA, the CDR3 is TGTGCCAGCAGCCTCTCGAGCACCTCTGGAAACACCATATATTTT. It specifies CASSLSSTSGNTIYF.

This chain uses TRBV10-2 with TRBJ1-1, with a possible D match to TRBD1 (5 bases). This CDR3 is built from 15 residues. V shed 6 bases and J shed 1 base, with 15 bases lying between them. Looked up from germline, CDR1 is WSHSY and CDR2 is SAAADI. CDR3 sequence: CASRDTGQGNTEAFF. In DNA form, the CDR3 reads TGCGCCAGCAGGGATACGGGCCAGGGGAACACTGAAGCTTTCTTT.

J is TRBJ2-1 and V is TRBV9, with 9 bases identical to TRBD2. V was pared by 2 bases and J by 0 bases, with 3 bases of the junction left unmatched. Germline V gene lookup returns CDR1 SGDLS and CDR2 YYNGEE. The CDR3 is 16 amino acids. CDR3 residues: CASSVFSGGSYNEQFF. The DNA for the CDR3 is TGTGCCAGCAGCGTTTTTAGCGGGGGCTCCTACAATGAGCAGTTCTTC.

This clone has only a few counts. The chain combines TRBV18 with TRBJ2-3, with D possibly matching TRBD1 (5 bases). V lost 4 bases and J lost 3, with 11 bases in between. In germline, CDR1 is KGHSH, CDR2 LQKENI. CDR3 length equals 14 residues. DNA of the CDR3: TGTGCCAGCTCACGAGACCCAGGGACAGATACGCAGTATTTT. Amino acids: CASSRDPGTDTQYF.

This chain connects TRBV5-4 to TRBJ2-3, with a tentative D call TRBD2 (5 bases). Trimming took off 7 bases at V and 8 bases at J, with 14 bases between the two ends. The CDR3 is 12 amino acids. The germline V gene has CDR1 SGHNT and CDR2 YYREEE (reference sequence). CDR3 sequence reads: CASSRTEGTQYF. Here the CDR3 DNA reads TGTGCCAGCTCAAGGACCGAGGGTACGCAGTATTTT.